The clone carrying this T cell receptor beta chain was observed once. Measured with immunoSEQ multiplex PCR; TCRdb has only the in-frame clones, and not every one. The profile shows 300,000 or so clones, around 86% of them singletons. This record comes from a study of blood T cell repertoires in COVID-19. Study overall: Samples of COVID-19 (acute and convalescent) were obtained from the United States, Italy and Spain.

V lost 7 bases and J lost 0, with 12 bases in between. The CDR3 extends over 15 amino acids. Germline CDR1 and CDR2: SNHLY and FYNNEI. This receptor was taken from a man aged 50-60 years with active or convalescent COVID-19. This rearrangement joins TRBV2 to TRBJ2-2; the D gene is possibly TRBD1 (5 bases). The sequenced sample was peripheral blood. The CDR3 DNA sequence: TGTGCCAGCAAAGGCCAGGGTGCGAACACCGGGGAGCTGTTTTTT. Translated: CASKGQGANTGELFF.